One TCR beta chain is described in this entry. After isolation, RNA underwent reverse transcription to generate cDNA as the sequencing template. Libraries were prepared by immunoSEQ multiplex PCR; TCRdb keeps only in-frame clonotypes and omits some of them. The sample contains approximately 210,000 clones, approximately 60% of which appear only once. This specimen comes from a study of CD8+ T cells in alopecia areata. Unmatched junction bases numbered 5, after V lost 0 bases and J lost 6 bases. This CDR3 contains 15 residues. The germline V gene encodes CDR1 SGDLS and CDR2 YYNGEE. Stated treatment: oral pan-JAK inhibitor, 5-10 mg twice daily. As part of sample collection, lesional scalp punch biopsies and peripheral blood were taken from alopecia areata patients.

The V and J genes are TRBV9 and TRBJ2-2; TRBD1 aligns across 7 bases. This TCR was sampled from a human donor with alopecia areata. Material: CD4+ T cells sorted from blood, obtained at week 4, from a patient treated with tofacitinib. The CDR3 sequence: CASSVADRVAGELFF. The CDR3 coding sequence is TGTGCCAGCAGCGTAGCCGACAGGGTCGCCGGGGAGCTGTTTTTT.